Below are 26 T cell receptor beta chains sequenced from a single sample in a study of tissue T cells after allogeneic stem cell transplantation. The data were produced by immunoSEQ multiplex PCR, yet TCRdb's version contains in-frame clones alone and is incomplete. The sample lists several hundred clones, 65% to 85% occurring once. The sample in question was skin, obtained at autopsy. The source of these receptors is a female patient aged 18 to 49 with steroid-refractory graft-versus-host disease after an allogeneic stem cell transplant. The graft donor may be the source of some T cells.

V and J are TRBV27 and TRBJ2-2; 12 bases map to TRBD2. J lost 6 bases, V lost 5 bases, and 4 bases had no gene match. This CDR3 region has 15 residues. Germline V gene data show CDR1 as MNHEY and CDR2 as SMNVEV (reference sequence). CDR3 sequence: CASSGLAGGAGELFF. The CDR3 nucleotides read TGTGCCAGCAGTGGGCTAGCGGGGGGGGCCGGGGAGCTGTTTTTT.

The chain's CDR3 is CASSQVGRGETQYF. The CDR3 DNA sequence: TGTGCCAGCAGCCAAGTGGGAAGGGGCGAGACCCAGTACTTC. This chain connects TRBV14 to TRBJ2-5; D may be TRBD1 (5 bases). V lost 1 base and J 5 bases, leaving 11 bases between the germline ends. CDR3 length: 14 residues. CDR1 and CDR2 (germline): SGHDN, FVKESK.

The chain couples TRBV20-1 to TRBJ2-7, with D unresolved. The CDR3 has 11 amino acids. CDR1 DFQATT and CDR2 SNEGSKA come from the germline V gene (reference sequence). V was clipped by 0 bases and J by 5 bases, with 5 bases between them. CDR3 coding DNA: TGCAGTGCTAGAGAGCCGGACGAGCAGTACTTC. Translation: CSAREPDEQYF.

This rearrangement joins TRBV4-2 to TRBJ2-7; D not certain. The CDR3 is 14 residues long. The germline CDR1 and CDR2 sequences are LGHNA and YNFKEQ. V was cut by 0 bases and J by 3 bases, with 9 bases left in between. The CDR3 DNA reads TGTGCCAGCAGCCAAGATGAACTGTACTACGAGCAGTACTTC. Translated: CASSQDELYYEQYF.

The V gene is TRBV7-2, the J gene TRBJ2-1, with 9 positions matching TRBD2. V shed 5 bases and J 6 bases; nucleotides not matched to a gene: 11. Germline lookup yields CDR1 SGHTA and CDR2 FQGNSA. CDR3 length: 16 amino acids. CDR3 residues: CASSPWIAGVFNEQFF. CDR3 nucleotide sequence: TGTGCCAGCAGCCCATGGATAGCGGGGGTGTTCAATGAGCAGTTCTTC.

V and J are TRBV27 and TRBJ2-1; D perhaps matches TRBD1 (7 bases). Germline CDR1 is MNHEY and CDR2 is SMNVEV (reference sequence). This CDR3 has 14 residues. The V end lost 3 bases, the J end lost 5 bases, and 11 bases lay between the germline ends. The CDR3 DNA reads as TGTGCCAGCAGTTTTCAGGGGGGCCACAATGAGCAGTTCTTC. Protein: CASSFQGGHNEQFF.

V gene TRBV7-6 combines with J gene TRBJ2-4; D may be TRBD1 (5 bases). Germline V lookup: CDR1 SGHVS, CDR2 FNYEAQ. The CDR3 spans 16 residues. V gave up 5 bases and J gave up 0 bases, with 14 bases separating them. The CDR3 sequence: CASSSRRRGAKNIQYF. DNA for the CDR3: TGTGCCAGCAGCAGTAGACGAAGGGGAGCCAAAAACATTCAGTACTTC.

This chain joins TRBV6-5 and TRBJ1-6; D not resolved. Germline V gene sequence: CDR1 MNHEY, CDR2 SVGAGI. The length of the CDR3 is 14 residues. Trimming left V 7 bases short and J 7 bases short, with 14 bases between. CDR3 coding DNA: TGTGCCAGCAAGCCGGTAAACCTAAATTCACCCCTCCACTTT. Protein sequence: CASKPVNLNSPLHF.

The chain is built from TRBV29-1 and TRBJ2-1; 8 bases map to TRBD2. V trimming: 7 bases; J trimming: 0 bases; junction bases outside the gene matches: 23. The CDR3 spans 20 residues. CDR1 is SQVTM and CDR2 is ANQGSEA in the germline V gene. The CDR3 protein is CSARGNSGATTLSSYNEQFF. CDR3 nucleotide sequence: TGCAGCGCCCGGGGAAATAGCGGGGCCACTACCCTTAGCTCCTACAATGAGCAGTTCTTC.

J is TRBJ1-2 and V is TRBV30; weak D call: TRBD1 (5 bases). Germline CDR1 GTSNPN, CDR2 SVGIG (reference sequence). The V and J ends lost 2 bases and 4 bases respectively, with 14 bases between them. The CDR3 extends over 14 amino acids. The CDR3 is CAWSTGGALYGYTF. The CDR3 DNA sequence: TGTGCCTGGAGTACGGGAGGGGCTCTCTATGGCTACACCTTC.

The chain recombines TRBV25-1 with TRBJ1-5; 10 bases line up with TRBD1. The CDR3 covers 16 residues. With 1 base clipped from V and 4 bases from J, the junction kept 4 bases outside the gene matches. CDR1 and CDR2 from the germline V gene are MGHDK and SYGVNS. The CDR3 reads CASSEWGQGWNQPQHF. The CDR3 DNA sequence: TGTGCCAGCAGTGAATGGGGACAGGGGTGGAATCAGCCCCAGCATTTT.

Only a few counts were recorded for this clone. In DNA form, the CDR3 reads TGTGCCAGCAGTTTAAGGGGACGGTATAATTCACCCCTCCACTTT. It specifies CASSLRGRYNSPLHF. The chain carries TRBV27 and TRBJ1-6; possible D gene TRBD1, 5 bases. V was pared by 2 bases and J by 4 bases, with 9 bases between. Germline V gene lookup returns CDR1 MNHEY and CDR2 SMNVEV (reference sequence). The CDR3 is 15 residues long.

The chain joins TRBV7-9 to TRBJ2-1; D is unclear. Trimming stripped 4 bases from V and 10 bases from J, with 11 bases between. This CDR3 is 12 amino acids long. The germline V gene has CDR1 SEHNR and CDR2 FQNEAQ (reference sequence). The CDR3 region is CASSSFRPEQFF. For the CDR3, the DNA is TGTGCCAGCAGCTCTTTCCGTCCCGAGCAGTTCTTC.

This clone was observed once. The rearrangement joins TRBV5-8 to TRBJ2-2, with 8 bases fitting TRBD2. With 0 bases clipped from V and 4 bases from J, the junction kept 5 bases outside the gene matches. The CDR3 covers 16 residues. Germline loops: CDR1 SGHTS, CDR2 YDEGEE. CDR3 amino acids: CASSLEERGITGELFF. CDR3 coding DNA: TGTGCCAGCAGCTTGGAGGAGCGGGGGATCACCGGGGAGCTGTTTTTT.

The chain is built from TRBV27 and TRBJ2-7; D might be TRBD1 (7 bases). V lost 2 bases to trimming and J lost 0 bases, with 17 bases between them. CDR1 and CDR2 from the germline V gene are MNHEY and SMNVEV (reference sequence). This CDR3 is built from 17 residues. The chain's CDR3 is CASSLRGRDSHSYEQYF. CDR3 in DNA: TGTGCCAGCAGTTTACGTGGGCGGGACAGCCACTCCTACGAGCAGTACTTC.

V and J are TRBV6-5 and TRBJ1-1; a weak D match, TRBD1 (5 bases). Germline V gene sequence: CDR1 MNHEY, CDR2 SVGAGI. This CDR3 is 12 amino acids long. V shed 7 bases and J shed 6 bases, with 12 bases lying between them. The CDR3: CASKGGAAEAFF. CDR3 DNA sequence: TGTGCCAGCAAAGGTGGGGCGGCTGAAGCTTTCTTT.

The CDR3 region has the DNA TGTGCCAGCAGCTTGGGACAGGTCACTGAAGCTTTCTTT. Its protein is CASSLGQVTEAFF. J is TRBJ1-1 and V is TRBV27, with TRBD1 matching over 8 bases. The CDR3 loop spans 13 amino acids. CDR1 MNHEY and CDR2 SMNVEV come from the germline V gene (reference sequence). V shed 6 bases and J 4 bases; nucleotides not matched to a gene: 4.

The J gene is TRBJ2-1, the V gene TRBV14; 10 bases are shared with TRBD2. CDR1 and CDR2 (germline): SGHDN, FVKESK. The CDR3 has 16 amino acids. Trimming cost V 4 bases and J 0 bases; bases outside gene matches: 3. This chain's CDR3 is CASSRLAGFSYNEQFF. In DNA, the CDR3 is TGTGCCAGCAGCCGACTAGCGGGCTTCTCCTACAATGAGCAGTTCTTC. The full variable domain, in which reference TRBV14 and TRBJ2-1 provide the parts outside the CDR3, is EAGVTQFPSHSVIEKGQTVTLRCDPISGHDNLYWYRRVMGKEIKFLLHFVKESKQDESGMPNNRFLAERTGGTYSTLKVQPAELEDSGVYFCASSRLAGFSYNEQFFGPGTRLTVL.

The chain links TRBV11-1 to TRBJ1-3; D remains ambiguous. CDR1 and CDR2 (germline): SGHAT, FQDESV (reference sequence). The CDR3 is 15 residues long. With 1 base removed from V and 2 bases from J, the gap between germline ends came to 9 bases. CDR3 DNA sequence: TGTGCCAGCAGCTTAGAAGGCAGAACTGGAAACACCATATATTTT. This codes for CASSLEGRTGNTIYF.

The chain uses TRBV5-1 and TRBJ2-7, with D perhaps given as TRBD1 or TRBD2 (5 bases each). The CDR3 is 18 residues long. CDR1 is SGHRS and CDR2 is YFSETQ in the germline V gene. V dropped 1 base and J dropped 2 bases, with 22 bases sitting between them. CDR3 coding DNA: TGCGCCAGCAGCTTGCCGGACCTAGGGACGCCTCGACCCTACGAGCAGTACTTC. Translation: CASSLPDLGTPRPYEQYF.

The J gene is TRBJ1-4, the V gene TRBV6-5, with D maybe TRBD1 (5 bases). The V and J ends lost 2 bases and 7 bases respectively, with 14 bases between them. CDR1 MNHEY and CDR2 SVGAGI come from the germline V gene. CDR3 length: 15 residues. The CDR3 DNA follows: TGTGCCAGCAGTTACCTTTTTGGGGACCGTGAAAAACTGTTTTTT. It codes for CASSYLFGDREKLFF.

V gene TRBV6-2 or TRBV6-3 combines with J gene TRBJ2-1; D remains unclear. Trimming stripped 6 bases from V and 5 bases from J, with 5 bases between. Germline values: CDR1 MNHEY, CDR2 SVGEGT. The CDR3 is 11 amino acids. The DNA for the CDR3 is TGTGCCAGCAGCGGGCACAATGAGCAGTTCTTC. Protein sequence: CASSGHNEQFF.

This rearrangement joins TRBV5-4 to TRBJ2-7; 8 bases agree with TRBD1. The germline CDR1 and CDR2 sequences are SGHNT and YYREEE (reference sequence). V dropped 5 bases and J dropped 9; count of bases not matched to a gene: 7. CDR3 length: 12 residues. CDR3 region: CASRRDRSRQYF. CDR3 in DNA: TGTGCCAGCAGGCGGGACAGGTCAAGGCAGTACTTC.

DNA of the CDR3: TGCGCCAGCAGCTTCATGCCCGGGATCTCCTACGAGCAGTACTTC. Translating gives CASSFMPGISYEQYF. This chain joins TRBV5-1 and TRBJ2-7; D might be TRBD2 (5 bases). Germline V gene sequence: CDR1 SGHRS, CDR2 YFSETQ. Trimming took off 2 bases at V and 0 bases at J, with 12 bases between the two ends. The CDR3 contains 15 residues.

The chain uses TRBV6-5 and TRBJ2-1; D ambiguous. CDR1 and CDR2 (germline): MNHEY, SVGAGI. The V gene lost 0 bases and the J gene lost 10 bases, with 7 bases spanning the gap. The CDR3 has 12 residues. The CDR3 sequence: CASSYSTAEQFF. The CDR3 DNA sequence: TGTGCCAGCAGTTACTCGACGGCAGAGCAGTTCTTC.

A few counts support this clone. J is TRBJ1-1 and V is TRBV7-8; the match to TRBD1 covers 11 bases. Germline-derived CDR1 and CDR2 are SGHVS and FQNEAQ. V was clipped by 3 bases and J by 0 bases; unmatched bases: 9. This CDR3 contains 18 residues. The CDR3 here is CASSFLWTGGLLNTEAFF. The DNA for the CDR3 is TGTGCCAGCAGCTTCCTTTGGACAGGGGGCCTACTGAACACTGAAGCTTTCTTT.